The 8 T cell receptor beta chains below all came from one sample that was sequenced in a study of T cells in Graves' hyperthyroidism and ophthalmopathy. Amplification targeted TCR beta CDR3 regions from RNA transcripts. First-round RT-PCR targeting the TCR CDR3 was performed with the HTBI primer set. A single record per CDR3 protein comes from TCRdb applying MiXCR to the multiplex PCR reads. The sample lists fewer than 750,000 distinct CDR3 sequences; under 60% were seen once. The sample consisted of peripheral blood or thyroid tissue (not recorded which). These TCRs come from a young woman with Graves' hyperthyroidism.

CDR3 in amino acids: CASSQEGTSGRNEQFF. CDR3 bases: TGCGCCAGCAGCCAAGAAGGGACTAGCGGGAGGAATGAGCAGTTCTTC. This chain joins TRBV4-1 and TRBJ2-7; TRBD2 agrees at 15 bases. TRBJ2-1 matches the DNA end more closely, so the J call is doubtful. The germline CDR1 and CDR2 sequences are MGHRA and YSYEKL. The CDR3 is 16 residues long.

The chain combines TRBV10-3 with TRBJ2-6, with a possible D match to TRBD2 (5 bases). Per germline, CDR1 ENHRY and CDR2 SYGVKD. The CDR3 consists of 15 residues. The V end was cut by 6 bases, the J end by 1 base, with 10 bases between. CDR3: CAIRGRESGANVLTF. In nucleotides, the CDR3 is TGTGCCATCAGAGGACGGGAATCTGGGGCCAACGTCCTGACTTTC.

The chain employs TRBV7-3 and TRBJ2-7, with TRBD2 matching over 14 bases. The last part of the DNA fits TRBJ2-1 better; the J call may be wrong. The CDR3 runs 15 residues. Germline V gene data show CDR1 as SGHTA and CDR2 as FQGTGA. The DNA of the CDR3 is TGTGCCAGCAGCCCAAGGGGACTAGCGGGGGATGAGCAGTTCTTC. Amino acids: CASSPRGLAGDEQFF.

This clonotype was seen a few times. The CDR3 DNA follows: TGTGCCATCACGGACAGGGGGGACACCATATATTTT. Residues: CAITDRGDTIYF. The V call is TRBV10-3, the J call TRBJ1-3; 10 bases fit TRBD1. CDR3 size: 12 residues. Germline V CDR1 and CDR2: ENHRY, SYGVKD. Unmatched junction bases numbered 2, after V lost 7 bases and J lost 8 bases.

This chain links TRBV29-1 with TRBJ2-7; weak D call: TRBD1 (6 bases). The CDR3 covers 11 residues. V lost 6 bases and J lost 3, with 9 bases in between. CDR1 is SQVTM, CDR2 ANQGSEA, per germline. CDR3: CSVGQIYEQYF. The CDR3 DNA reads TGCAGCGTAGGACAGATCTACGAGCAGTACTTC.

This clonotype was recorded many times. The chain has TRBV4-1 and TRBJ1-5, with a possible D match to TRBD1 (6 bases). The CDR3 is 15 residues long. Trimming left V 6 bases short and J 3 bases short, with 15 bases between. Germline CDR1 MGHRA, CDR2 YSYEKL. CDR3 sequence reads: CASRDVYRVNQPQHF. The CDR3 DNA reads as TGCGCCAGCAGGGATGTCTACAGGGTCAATCAGCCCCAGCATTTT.

This clonotype was counted many times. This chain uses TRBV10-3 with TRBJ2-7; 7 bases are shared with TRBD1. Germline V CDR1 and CDR2: ENHRY, SYGVKD. This CDR3 comprises 15 residues. The V segment lost 2 bases and the J segment 3 bases; nucleotides outside the gene matches: 7. CDR3: CAISEARDRSYEQYF. The DNA for the CDR3 is TGTGCCATCAGTGAGGCACGGGACAGAAGCTACGAGCAGTACTTC.

This clonotype has a count of ten or more. V is TRBV7-9 and J is TRBJ1-4; a weak D match, TRBD1 (5 bases). From germline, CDR1 is SEHNR and CDR2 FQNEAQ (reference sequence). Trimming cost V 5 bases and J 4 bases, with 14 bases left between them. This CDR3 comprises 15 residues. CDR3 region: CASSPPGRINEKLFF. The CDR3 coding sequence is TGTGCCAGCAGCCCTCCGGGACGGATTAATGAAAAACTGTTTTTT. Based on the CDR3 plus reference TRBV7-9 and TRBJ1-4, the full variable domain is DTGVSQNPRHKITKRGQNVTFRCDPISEHNRLYWYRQTLGQGPEFLTYFQNEAQLEKSRLLSDRFSAERPKGSFSTLEIQRTEQGDSAMYLCASSPPGRINEKLFFGSGTQLSVL.